The clone carrying this T cell receptor beta chain was seen at least ten times. Per the authors' pipeline: Amplification with reference gene primers provided the estimates of nucleated cell counts. Clones were sequenced by immunoSEQ multiplex PCR, and TCRdb holds only the in-frame ones, with some missing. From that table come the V and J calls and clone size; the DNA was used to work out D and trimming. The sample yields 240,000 or so clones, over 65% seen once. This sample was taken from a study of blood T cell repertoires in COVID-19. Study at large: PBMCs, B-cell-depleted T cells, or T cells were the source of the cDNA or gDNA that made up the material.

V lost 3 bases and J 2 bases, leaving 16 bases between the germline ends. Germline V gene lookup returns CDR1 DFQATT and CDR2 SNEGSKA (reference sequence). This CDR3 is 15 amino acids long. V and J are TRBV20-1 and TRBJ1-1; D is ambiguous. The receptor was derived from an elderly woman with acute or convalescent COVID-19. The sequenced sample was peripheral blood. The CDR3 DNA reads as TGCAGTGCTAGTTCCGGGGAGGGCGGAAACACTGAAGCTTTCTTT. Translating gives CSASSGEGGNTEAFF.